Shown below are 12 T cell receptor beta chains from a single sample sequenced in a study of T cells in Graves' hyperthyroidism and ophthalmopathy. Authors of the study amplified TCR beta CDR3 regions from RNA transcripts. HTBI primers drove first-round RT-PCR of the TCR CDR3. One entry per CDR3 protein, called by TCRdb with MiXCR from the multiplex PCR reads. The repertoire includes some 300,000 distinct CDR3 sequences, roughly 17% of them detected once, and around 34% sits in the top ten. The sequenced sample consisted of blood. Receptor source: a young man with Graves' hyperthyroidism.

This clonotype was counted ten times or more. This chain joins TRBV5-1 and TRBJ1-2; possibly TRBD1 for D (5 bases). Trimming pared 1 base from V and 3 bases from J, leaving 19 bases between. Germline lookup yields CDR1 SGHRS and CDR2 YFSETQ. This CDR3 has 17 residues. The DNA for the CDR3 is TGCGCCAGCAGCTTGAAAGGTACCCCTCGGGACCACTATGGCTACACCTTC. Encoded protein: CASSLKGTPRDHYGYTF.

The CDR3 DNA is TGTGCCAGCAGTTACCGACCGGGGTCTCGGGCTGGGAGACAGGCGAACTCTGGGGCCAACGTCCTGACTTTC. Protein: CASSYRPGSRAGRQANSGANVLTF. The V gene is TRBV6-2 or TRBV6-3, the J gene TRBJ2-6; TRBD1 might be the D (6 bases). Between the trimmed V and J ends, which lost 2 bases and 0 bases, there was a span of 32 bases. From germline, CDR1 is MNHEY and CDR2 SVGEGT. This CDR3 is built from 24 residues.

This clonotype has a count of ten or more. The genes are TRBV7-8 and TRBJ2-3, with a possible D match to TRBD2 (5 bases). Per germline, CDR1 SGHVS and CDR2 FQNEAQ. Trimming shortened V by 3 bases and J by 1 base, and 20 bases separated the two germline ends. This CDR3 has 18 residues. The DNA of the CDR3 is TGTGCCAGCAGCTTTACGAGGGTCGCCCAGAAGGGCACAGATACGCAGTATTTT. This codes for CASSFTRVAQKGTDTQYF.

The chain links TRBV29-1 to TRBJ2-1; D not resolved. The CDR3 spans 12 residues. The germline V gene encodes CDR1 SQVTM and CDR2 ANQGSEA. V was trimmed by 4 bases and J by 5 bases, leaving 9 bases between them. CDR3: CSVGRVDNEQFF. The CDR3 nucleotides read TGCAGCGTTGGAAGAGTCGACAATGAGCAGTTCTTC.

This clonotype was detected ten times or more. J is TRBJ2-7 and V is TRBV6-1; no clear D gene. CDR1 MNHNS and CDR2 SASEGT come from the germline V gene. The CDR3 runs to 12 residues. V dropped 6 bases and J dropped 7 bases, with 13 bases sitting between them. The CDR3 here is CASRDVVFEQYF. In DNA, the CDR3 is TGTGCCAGCAGGGACGTTGTATTTGAGCAGTACTTC.

This sequence joins TRBV7-9 and TRBJ1-3, with D possibly matching TRBD1 (5 bases). Per the germline V gene, CDR1 is SEHNR and CDR2 is FQNEAQ (reference sequence). Trimming pared 1 base from V and 0 bases from J, leaving 13 bases between. CDR3 length: 17 amino acids. In DNA, the CDR3 is TGTGCCAGCAGCTTAGAGGGGAGGGTCGGCTCTGGAAACACCATATATTTT. It translates to CASSLEGRVGSGNTIYF.

About this clonotype: With a much larger clone just one base away, this may be a read error. The CDR3: CASSLARGASYNDQFF. For the CDR3, the DNA is TGCGCCAGCAGCTTGGCCAGAGGAGCCTCCTACAATGACCAGTTCTTC. The rearrangement uses TRBV5-1 and TRBJ2-1; D is ambiguous. Germline lookup yields CDR1 SGHRS and CDR2 YFSETQ. The CDR3 has 16 amino acids.

For this clonotype: With a much larger clone just one base away, this may be a read error. The CDR3 DNA reads as TGTGCCAGCAGCGCCGGGGAGCTGTCTTTT. As protein: CASSAGELSF. The rearrangement uses TRBV7-9 and TRBJ2-2; D may be TRBD2 (5 bases). CDR3 length: 10 residues. Germline V gives CDR1 SEHNR, CDR2 FQNEAQ (reference sequence).

This chain uses TRBV7-9 with TRBJ1-2; 8 bases fit TRBD1. This CDR3 comprises 14 residues. Germline V gives CDR1 SEHNR, CDR2 FQNEAQ (reference sequence). Unmatched junction bases numbered 6, after V lost 5 bases and J lost 4 bases. The CDR3 here is CASSPPTGGYGYTF. Here the CDR3 DNA reads TGTGCCAGCAGCCCCCCAACAGGGGGCTATGGCTACACCTTC.

Many counts were recorded for this clonotype. The rearrangement links TRBV3-1 to TRBJ1-5, with unresolved D. The V gene lost 0 bases and the J gene lost 4 bases, with 10 bases spanning the gap. Germline CDR1 reads LGHDT; CDR2 reads YNNKEL (reference sequence). This CDR3 contains 15 residues. DNA for the CDR3: TGTGCCAGCAGCCAAGACTACGCAACTAATCAGCCCCAGCATTTT. It yields the protein CASSQDYATNQPQHF.

There are a few counts of this clonotype. The chain joins TRBV4-2 to TRBJ2-3, with 7 bases identical to TRBD2. The CDR3 totals 15 residues. The V gene's germline CDR1 is LGHNA and CDR2 YNFKEQ. The J segment lost 2 bases and the V segment lost 8 bases, leaving 10 bases of the junction unmatched. The CDR3, as DNA: TGTGCCAGCGGCGGGGGTGCGGAACTCACAGATACGCAGTATTTT. Its translation: CASGGGAELTDTQYF.

V and J are TRBV24-1 and TRBJ2-1, with 12 bases that match TRBD2. Germline V CDR1 and CDR2: KGHDR, SFDVKD. The CDR3 sequence is 17 residues long. Trimming at V came to 4 bases and at J to 1 base, leaving 4 bases not matched to a gene. The CDR3 region has the DNA TGTGCCACCAGTGACCCTGGACTAGCGGGGTCCTACAATGAGCAGTTCTTC. Translation: CATSDPGLAGSYNEQFF.